A selection of T cell receptor beta chains follows, all from one sample in a study of OX40 agonist ivuxolimab in advanced cancers. Libraries were prepared by immunoSEQ multiplex PCR; TCRdb keeps only in-frame clonotypes and omits some of them. The table records more than 45,000 clones, more than 70% of them present only once. Sequenced material: CD4+ or CD8+ T cells sorted from blood, taken in a trial of the OX40 agonist ivuxolimab. The origin of the receptors is an adult with an advanced solid tumor such as melanoma, head and neck, liver or kidney cancer. The CDR3 runs from the conserved cysteine through the conserved F or W. The order of the fields is clone size, V gene, D gene, J gene, CDR3 protein, CDR3 DNA. A D gene is named only where the DNA matches it firmly. Clone size is shown for a subset of rows, as once, few, many or a class of expanded clone.

clone size: NA
V gene: TRBV5-5
D gene: NA
J gene: TRBJ1-2
CDR3 protein: CASSRPGTNYGYTF
CDR3 DNA: TGTGCCAGCAGCCGACCGGGGACTAACTATGGCTACACCTTC

clone size: many
V gene: TRBV2
D gene: NA
J gene: TRBJ1-5
CDR3 protein: CASTGSWGEPQHF
CDR3 DNA: TGTGCCAGCACAGGGTCTTGGGGGGAGCCCCAGCATTTT

clone size: NA
V gene: TRBV5-5
D gene: TRBD1
J gene: TRBJ1-2
CDR3 protein: CASSLGQGANYGYTF
CDR3 DNA: TGTGCCAGCAGCTTGGGACAGGGGGCAAACTATGGCTACACCTTC

clone size: NA
V gene: TRBV7-9
D gene: NA
J gene: TRBJ1-1
CDR3 protein: CASTSRQGVAFF
CDR3 DNA: TGTGCCAGCACCTCGCGGCAGGGCGTAGCTTTCTTT

clone size: NA
V gene: TRBV5-1
D gene: NA
J gene: TRBJ1-1
CDR3 protein: CASTRDGMNTEAFF
CDR3 DNA: TGCGCCAGCACCCGGGACGGCATGAACACTGAAGCTTTCTTT

clone size: NA
V gene: TRBV10-3
D gene: NA
J gene: TRBJ1-4
CDR3 protein: CAISDSSPLEKLFF
CDR3 DNA: TGTGCCATCAGTGATTCGTCCCCTTTAGAGAAACTGTTTTTT

clone size: NA
V gene: TRBV7-8
D gene: NA
J gene: TRBJ1-3
CDR3 protein: CASSSQVPGGGNTIYF
CDR3 DNA: TGTGCCAGCAGCTCGCAGGTCCCGGGGGGCGGAAACACCATATATTTT

clone size: NA
V gene: TRBV2
D gene: NA
J gene: TRBJ2-7
CDR3 protein: CASRESSYEQYF
CDR3 DNA: TGTGCCAGCAGGGAGAGCAGCTACGAGCAGTACTTC

clone size: NA
V gene: TRBV30
D gene: TRBD1
J gene: TRBJ1-5
CDR3 protein: CALGQVLGPQHF
CDR3 DNA: TGTGCCTTAGGACAGGTTCTAGGGCCCCAGCATTTT

clone size: NA
V gene: TRBV19
D gene: NA
J gene: TRBJ2-1
CDR3 protein: CATQPGASRYNEQFF
CDR3 DNA: TGTGCCACCCAACCTGGCGCGTCCCGCTACAATGAGCAGTTCTTC

clone size: NA
V gene: TRBV5-1
D gene: TRBD1
J gene: TRBJ2-5
CDR3 protein: CASSFGQGARETQYF
CDR3 DNA: TGCGCCAGCAGCTTCGGACAGGGGGCTAGGGAGACCCAGTACTTC

clone size: NA
V gene: TRBV4-2
D gene: TRBD2
J gene: TRBJ2-1
CDR3 protein: CASSQDRSGRTYNEQFF
CDR3 DNA: TGTGCCAGCAGCCAAGATAGAAGCGGGAGGACCTACAATGAGCAGTTCTTC

clone size: NA
V gene: TRBV6-1
D gene: NA
J gene: TRBJ1-1
CDR3 protein: CASSERMNTEAFF
CDR3 DNA: TGTGCCAGCAGTGAACGGATGAACACTGAAGCTTTCTTT

clone size: NA
V gene: TRBV9
D gene: TRBD1
J gene: TRBJ2-5
CDR3 protein: CASSVGQGKETQYF
CDR3 DNA: TGTGCCAGCAGCGTAGGACAGGGGAAGGAGACCCAGTACTTC

clone size: few
V gene: TRBV20-1
D gene: NA
J gene: TRBJ2-1
CDR3 protein: CSPGQGDEQFF
CDR3 DNA: TGCAGTCCCGGGCAGGGTGATGAGCAGTTCTTC

clone size: NA
V gene: TRBV7-3
D gene: NA
J gene: TRBJ2-7
CDR3 protein: CASSSSRAYEQYF
CDR3 DNA: TGTGCCAGCAGCTCCTCCAGAGCCTACGAGCAGTACTTC

clone size: NA
V gene: TRBV5-1
D gene: TRBD2
J gene: TRBJ2-7
CDR3 protein: CASSISTSSREQYF
CDR3 DNA: TGCGCCAGCAGCATATCGACTAGCTCGCGCGAGCAGTACTTC

clone size: NA
V gene: TRBV7-9
D gene: NA
J gene: TRBJ2-7
CDR3 protein: CASSLGMTYEQYF
CDR3 DNA: TGTGCCAGCAGCCTGGGAATGACCTACGAGCAGTACTTC

clone size: NA
V gene: TRBV27
D gene: TRBD1
J gene: TRBJ1-1
CDR3 protein: CASSSGQALTEAFF
CDR3 DNA: TGTGCCAGCAGTTCGGGACAGGCTTTAACTGAAGCTTTCTTT

clone size: NA
V gene: TRBV18
D gene: NA
J gene: TRBJ1-1
CDR3 protein: CASSPALYTEAFF
CDR3 DNA: TGCGCCAGCTCTCCAGCTCTTTACACTGAAGCTTTCTTT

clone size: few
V gene: TRBV10-1
D gene: NA
J gene: TRBJ1-2
CDR3 protein: CASRDDRGDGYTF
CDR3 DNA: TGCGCCAGCAGGGACGATCGGGGAGATGGCTACACCTTC

clone size: NA
V gene: TRBV2
D gene: NA
J gene: TRBJ2-3
CDR3 protein: CASQLWSTDTQYF
CDR3 DNA: TGTGCCAGTCAACTATGGAGCACAGATACGCAGTATTTT

clone size: NA
V gene: TRBV18
D gene: NA
J gene: TRBJ2-5
CDR3 protein: CASSPPSLGETQYF
CDR3 DNA: TGTGCCAGCTCACCACCCAGCCTGGGGGAGACCCAGTACTTC

clone size: NA
V gene: TRBV5-4
D gene: NA
J gene: TRBJ2-7
CDR3 protein: CASSFPSGRVEQYF
CDR3 DNA: TGTGCCAGCAGCTTCCCGAGCGGGCGGGTCGAGCAGTACTTC

clone size: NA
V gene: TRBV11-2
D gene: NA
J gene: TRBJ1-1
CDR3 protein: CASSLVSGSATEAFF
CDR3 DNA: TGTGCCAGCAGCTTAGTTTCGGGGTCGGCCACTGAAGCTTTCTTT

clone size: NA
V gene: TRBV28
D gene: NA
J gene: TRBJ2-7
CDR3 protein: CASSPRVRWSEQYF
CDR3 DNA: TGTGCCAGCAGTCCAAGGGTCCGATGGAGCGAGCAGTACTTC

clone size: NA
V gene: TRBV6-1
D gene: NA
J gene: TRBJ2-1
CDR3 protein: CASSEVPGEGEQFF
CDR3 DNA: TGTGCCAGCAGTGAAGTTCCGGGAGAGGGAGAGCAGTTCTTC

clone size: few
V gene: TRBV6-6
D gene: TRBD2
J gene: TRBJ2-5
CDR3 protein: CASSKNRQGGETQYF
CDR3 DNA: TGTGCCAGCAGCAAAAACAGGCAGGGAGGGGAGACCCAGTACTTC